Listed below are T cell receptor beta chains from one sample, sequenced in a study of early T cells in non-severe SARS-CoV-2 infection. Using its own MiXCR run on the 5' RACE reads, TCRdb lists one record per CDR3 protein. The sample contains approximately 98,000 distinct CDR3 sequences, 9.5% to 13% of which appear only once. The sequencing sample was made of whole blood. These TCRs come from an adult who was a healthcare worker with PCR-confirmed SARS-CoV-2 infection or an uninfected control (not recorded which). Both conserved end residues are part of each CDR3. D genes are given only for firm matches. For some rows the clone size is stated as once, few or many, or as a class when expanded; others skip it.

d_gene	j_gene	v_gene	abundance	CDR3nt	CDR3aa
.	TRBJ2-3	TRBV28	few	TGTGCCAGCAGTGGGGCCGGCACAGATACGCAGTATTTT	CASSGAGTDTQYF
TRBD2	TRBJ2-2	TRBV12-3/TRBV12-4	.	TGTGCCATCCTAGCGGACGGGGAGCTGTTTTTT	CAILADGELFF
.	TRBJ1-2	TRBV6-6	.	TGTGCCACCGAGGGGGGCGGCTACACCTTC	CATEGGGYTF
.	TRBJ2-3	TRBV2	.	TGTGCCAGCAGTCCTACAGGTTCCAGCACAGATACGCAGTATTTT	CASSPTGSSTDTQYF
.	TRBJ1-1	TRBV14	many	TGTGCCAGCAGCCAAGTTCAGGGACGGATCACTGAAGCTTTCTTT	CASSQVQGRITEAFF
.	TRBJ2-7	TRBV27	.	TGTGCCAGCTCCCTGACAGCCCTCACTATCGAGCAGTACTTC	CASSLTALTIEQYF
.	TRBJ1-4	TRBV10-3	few	TGTGCCATCGGAGTGGGCCGTGAAAAACTGTTTTTT	CAIGVGREKLFF
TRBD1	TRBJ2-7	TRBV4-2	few	TGTGCCAGCAGCCAAGGACAGGGTAACTACGAGCAGTACTTC	CASSQGQGNYEQYF
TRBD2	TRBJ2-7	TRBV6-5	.	TGTGCCAGCAGTTACTCAAGCGGGGCCTATAATGCCTACGAGCAGTACTTC	CASSYSSGAYNAYEQYF
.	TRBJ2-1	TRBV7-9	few	TGTGCCAGCAGCCCTGGAGGGAAGGTGGACAATGAGCAGTTCTTC	CASSPGGKVDNEQFF
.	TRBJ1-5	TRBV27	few	TGTGCCAGCCCCTACGGTGATAGCAATCAGCCCCAGCATTTT	CASPYGDSNQPQHF
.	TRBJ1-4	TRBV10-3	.	TGTGCCATCAGTGAGGGAGACCCTGAAAAACTGTTTTTT	CAISEGDPEKLFF
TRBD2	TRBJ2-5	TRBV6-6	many	TGTGCCAGCAGTGGTAGCGGGAGGAGGGAGACCCAGTACTTC	CASSGSGRRETQYF
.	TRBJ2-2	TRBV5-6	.	TGTGCCAGCAGCTTGGACGGATTCGGGGAGCTGTTTTTT	CASSLDGFGELFF
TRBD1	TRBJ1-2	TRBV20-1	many	TGCAGTGCTAGAGACGGGACAGGGGTCGGCTACACCTTC	CSARDGTGVGYTF
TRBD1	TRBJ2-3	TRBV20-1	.	TGCAGCCACGGACAGGGGACAGATACGCAGTATTTT	CSHGQGTDTQYF
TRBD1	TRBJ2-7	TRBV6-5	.	TGTGCCAGCAGAAGGACGGACAGGGGCGACTACGAGCAGTACTTC	CASRRTDRGDYEQYF
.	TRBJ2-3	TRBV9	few	TGTGCCAGCAGCGTAGGTGGCAGGAGGTTTGGAGATACGCAGTATTTT	CASSVGGRRFGDTQYF
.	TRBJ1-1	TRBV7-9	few	TGTGCCAGCAGCCACTTAATCACCCCAGGGTATGAAGCTTTCTTT	CASSHLITPGYEAFF
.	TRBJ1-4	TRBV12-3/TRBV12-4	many	TGTGCCAGCAGTTTCTGGGGGCGTGAAAAACTGTTTTTT	CASSFWGREKLFF
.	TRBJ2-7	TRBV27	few	TGTGCCAGCAGTTTATCCTCCGGGCCCACATGGGGGCCCTACTACGAGCAGTACTTC	CASSLSSGPTWGPYYEQYF
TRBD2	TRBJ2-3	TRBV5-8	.	TGTGCCAGCAGCTTCGCGGGAGGTTCAGATACGCAGTATTTT	CASSFAGGSDTQYF
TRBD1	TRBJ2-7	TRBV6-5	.	TGTGCCAGCAGTTACGGGACAGGGGCCGAGCAGTACTTC	CASSYGTGAEQYF
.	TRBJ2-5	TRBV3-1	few	TGTGCCAGCAGTCGAATAAGCGGACGCGGCACTACCAACCAAGAGACCCAGTACTTC	CASSRISGRGTTNQETQYF
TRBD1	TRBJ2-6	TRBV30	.	TGTACCTGGACAGGGGTCTCTGGGGCCAACGTCCTGACTTTC	CTWTGVSGANVLTF
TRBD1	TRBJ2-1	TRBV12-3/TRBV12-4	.	TGTGCCAGCAGCCTCCCGCAGACAGGGGGAGGAGAGCAGTTCTTC	CASSLPQTGGGEQFF
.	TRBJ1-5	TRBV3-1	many	TGTGCCAGCAGCCACGGCGGGGGGCTTAAGCCCCAGCATTTT	CASSHGGGLKPQHF
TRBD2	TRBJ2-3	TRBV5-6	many	TGTGCCAGCAGCTTGGTACTAGCGGACACAGATACGCAGTATTTT	CASSLVLADTDTQYF
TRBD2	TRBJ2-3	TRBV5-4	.	TGTGCCAGCAGCTTGGTAAATCGGCGGGAGAATGATACGCAGTATTTT	CASSLVNRRENDTQYF
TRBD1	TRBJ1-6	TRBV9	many	TGTGCCAGCAGCGTCACAGGGGGCAATAATTCACCCCTCCACTTT	CASSVTGGNNSPLHF
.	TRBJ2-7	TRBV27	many	TGTGCCAGCAGTTTAGAGGCAGGGAGAGGGGAGCAGTACTTC	CASSLEAGRGEQYF